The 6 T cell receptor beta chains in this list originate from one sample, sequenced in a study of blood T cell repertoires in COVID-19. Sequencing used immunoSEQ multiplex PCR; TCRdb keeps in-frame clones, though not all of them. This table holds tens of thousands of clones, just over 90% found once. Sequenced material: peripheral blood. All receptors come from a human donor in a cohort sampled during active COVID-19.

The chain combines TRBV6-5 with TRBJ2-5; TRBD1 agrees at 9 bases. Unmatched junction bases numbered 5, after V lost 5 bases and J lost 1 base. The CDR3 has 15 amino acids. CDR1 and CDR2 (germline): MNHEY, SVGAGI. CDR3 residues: CASSTDRGPQETQYF. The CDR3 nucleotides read TGTGCCAGCAGTACGGACAGGGGACCCCAAGAGACCCAGTACTTC.

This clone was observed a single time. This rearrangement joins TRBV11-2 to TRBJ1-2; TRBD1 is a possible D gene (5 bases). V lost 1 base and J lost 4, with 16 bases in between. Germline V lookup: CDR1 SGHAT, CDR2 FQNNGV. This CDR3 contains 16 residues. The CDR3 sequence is CASSLGGVGESYGYTF. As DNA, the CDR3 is TGTGCCAGCAGCTTAGGGGGGGTAGGGGAGAGCTATGGCTACACCTTC.

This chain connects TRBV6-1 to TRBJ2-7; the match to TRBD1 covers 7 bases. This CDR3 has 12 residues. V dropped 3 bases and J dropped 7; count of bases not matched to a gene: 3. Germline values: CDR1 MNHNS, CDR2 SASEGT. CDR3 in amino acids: CASSEGRGEQYF. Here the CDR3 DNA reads TGTGCCAGCAGTGAGGGCAGGGGGGAGCAGTACTTC.

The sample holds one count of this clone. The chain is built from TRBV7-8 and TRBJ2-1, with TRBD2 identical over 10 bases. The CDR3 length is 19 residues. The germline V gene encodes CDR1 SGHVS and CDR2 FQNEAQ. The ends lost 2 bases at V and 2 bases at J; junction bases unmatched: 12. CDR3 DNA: TGTGCCAGCAGCTTAAAAGCGGGAGGGCCTTGGAGCGCCTACAATGAGCAGTTCTTC. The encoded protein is CASSLKAGGPWSAYNEQFF.

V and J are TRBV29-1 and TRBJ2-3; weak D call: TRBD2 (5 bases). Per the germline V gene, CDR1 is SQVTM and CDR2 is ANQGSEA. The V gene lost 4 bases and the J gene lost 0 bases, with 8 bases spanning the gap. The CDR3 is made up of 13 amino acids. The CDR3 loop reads CSVASGSTDTQYF. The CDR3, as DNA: TGCAGCGTTGCCAGCGGCAGCACAGATACGCAGTATTTT.

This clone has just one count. In nucleotides, the CDR3 is TGCGCCAGCAGCTTGGAGACAGGGGCTGGAAACACCATATATTTT. Amino acids: CASSLETGAGNTIYF. The rearrangement links TRBV5-1 to TRBJ1-3; 8 positions agree with TRBD1. V shed 0 bases, J shed 2 bases, and the junction held 1 base outside the gene matches. The CDR3 is 15 amino acids. Looked up from germline, CDR1 is SGHRS and CDR2 is YFSETQ.